The 17 T cell receptor beta chains listed next were all sequenced from one sample in a study of T cells expressing NK-cell markers. TCRdb reprocessed the 5' RACE reads and stores each CDR3 protein as one record, lacking DNA. The sample has roughly 390,000 distinct CDR3 sequences. The sample was blood T cells: a sorted CD56 or NKG2C T cell subset, CD4+ or CD8+ T cells, or bulk PBMC T cells (not recorded which). All receptors come from a man aged 18 to 69 in good health.

The chain employs TRBV4-1 and TRBJ2-1; absent DNA, TCRdb's TRBD2 call cannot be checked. CDR1 and CDR2 from the germline V gene are MGHRA and YSYEKL. The length of the CDR3 is 16 residues. CDR3 residues: CASSQDLAGAPGEQFF.

The genes are TRBV7-8 and TRBJ2-1; TCRdb proposes TRBD1, but this gene call is untestable without DNA. CDR3 length: 16 residues. Germline V gives CDR1 SGHVS, CDR2 FQNEAQ. CDR3 residues: CASSLMDRGGYNEQFF.

The rearrangement uses TRBV2 and TRBJ2-1; absent DNA, TCRdb's TRBD1 call cannot be checked. Germline values: CDR1 SNHLY, CDR2 FYNNEI. The CDR3 totals 15 residues. The CDR3 loop is CASSDEQGVWNEQFF.

The chain links TRBV3-1 to TRBJ2-2; with no DNA, the TCRdb D assignment of TRBD1 cannot be verified. This CDR3 spans 15 amino acids. Per the germline V gene, CDR1 is LGHDT and CDR2 is YNNKEL (reference sequence). CDR3 protein: CASSLTGTGNGELFF.

The chain couples TRBV12-3 or TRBV12-4 to TRBJ1-6; TCRdb outputs TRBD1, but without DNA this stays unchecked. The CDR3 loop spans 15 amino acids. The CDR3 is CASSFWGNYNSPLHF.

The rearrangement links TRBV27 to TRBJ1-2; checking the TCRdb D call of TRBD1 is not possible without DNA. CDR3 length: 14 residues. CDR1 is MNHEY, CDR2 SMNVEV, per germline (reference sequence). This CDR3 is CASSLSPGLRGYTF.

V gene TRBV7-2 combines with J gene TRBJ2-1; TCRdb's D call, TRBD2, is unchecked because there is no DNA. Looked up from germline, CDR1 is SGHTA and CDR2 is FQGNSA. The CDR3 is 17 residues long. The CDR3 reads CASSLAQRGGSYNEQFF.

The rearrangement joins TRBV5-1 to TRBJ1-1. CDR3 length equals 15 residues. Germline V gives CDR1 SGHRS, CDR2 YFSETQ. The CDR3 loop reads CASSLESRVLTEAFF.

The rearrangement links TRBV5-1 to TRBJ2-5; TCRdb calls TRBD1, which cannot be checked without DNA. The CDR3 has 14 residues. Germline CDR1 is SGHRS and CDR2 is YFSETQ. CDR3 in amino acids: CASSPGHRQETQYF.

V and J are TRBV29-1 and TRBJ1-6; the TCRdb D gene call, TRBD1, has no DNA to confirm it. The CDR3 runs to 13 residues. Germline loops: CDR1 SQVTM, CDR2 ANQGSEA. CDR3 sequence reads: CSVGDRRGSPLHF.

The chain's CDR3 is CASSIAVSYNEQFF. The chain links TRBV19 to TRBJ2-1. Germline values: CDR1 LNHDA, CDR2 SQIVND (reference sequence). The CDR3 extends over 14 amino acids.

The CDR3 protein is CASSSDRGNGYTF. The chain is built from TRBV5-1 and TRBJ1-2; TCRdb's D gene call, TRBD1, goes unchecked for lack of DNA. The CDR3 length is 13 residues. Germline V gives CDR1 SGHRS, CDR2 YFSETQ.

This rearrangement joins TRBV2 to TRBJ1-5; the TCRdb D gene call, TRBD1, has no DNA to confirm it. CDR3 length: 14 residues. Looked up from germline, CDR1 is SNHLY and CDR2 is FYNNEI. The chain's CDR3 is CASSARQLDQPQHF.

This chain joins TRBV20-1 and TRBJ2-3; TCRdb indicates TRBD1, and absent DNA this call remains unverified. Germline CDR1 reads DFQATT; CDR2 reads SNEGSKA (reference sequence). The CDR3 length is 17 residues. This chain's CDR3 is CSARDVRGGMFTDTQYF.

This chain connects TRBV20-1 to TRBJ2-1; TCRdb's D call of TRBD2 is untestable without DNA. Looked up from germline, CDR1 is DFQATT and CDR2 is SNEGSKA (reference sequence). The CDR3 covers 13 residues. The CDR3 is CSAKRGARDEQFF.

The V call is TRBV3-1, the J call TRBJ2-7; TCRdb calls TRBD1, which cannot be checked without DNA. Germline V CDR1 and CDR2: LGHDT, YNNKEL (reference sequence). The CDR3 covers 14 residues. CDR3: CASSHRTEVYEQYF.

This CDR3 reads CSASDRVNQPQHF. The chain has TRBV29-1 and TRBJ1-5; the TCRdb call, TRBD1, lacks DNA for checking. In germline, CDR1 is SQVTM, CDR2 ANQGSEA. The CDR3 is made up of 13 amino acids.